This TCR beta chain was documented in a study of shared clonotypes between healthy human individuals. Study background: The donor pool was made up of two women and three men aged 18 to 49.

Evenly divided among several immunoSEQ plates was the genomic DNA of each subset. Sequenced by immunoSEQ multiplex PCR; TCRdb stores in-frame clones only, minus some. The sample consists of some 1,400,000 clones, roughly 96% of them appearing once. CDR3 length: 12 amino acids. The germline V gene encodes CDR1 MNHEY and CDR2 SVGAGI. The ends were cut back, 7 bases at V and 6 bases at J, with 11 bases in the middle. Sample: naive CD4+ T cells sorted from blood. Subset specified: CD45RA+ positively selected. The sequence came from a young man in good health. This chain connects TRBV6-5 to TRBJ2-3; TRBD2 is a possible D gene (5 bases). The CDR3 DNA reads as TGTGCCAGCATAGATGGGAGCGATACGCAGTATTTT. Its translation: CASIDGSDTQYF.